These 18 T cell receptor beta chains were sequenced from one sample in a study of cytomegalovirus exposure and HLA in healthy donors. Clones were sequenced by immunoSEQ multiplex PCR, and TCRdb holds only the in-frame ones, with some missing. Of fewer than 75,000 clones in the sample, less than 95% were seen once. Sequenced input: PBMCs. All receptors derive from a woman younger than 30 in good health and CMV-seropositive.

V is TRBV6-1 and J is TRBJ2-7; weak D call: TRBD2 (6 bases). The CDR3 totals 15 residues. Trimming cost V 5 bases and J 1 base, with 15 bases left between them. Germline V CDR1 and CDR2: MNHNS, SASEGT. CDR3 sequence (DNA): TGTGCCAGCAGTTTGAGGCGCGGGGTGTCCTACGAGCAGTACTTC. Residues: CASSLRRGVSYEQYF.

The J gene is TRBJ1-2, the V gene TRBV7-2; the D is unclear. The V end was cut by 5 bases, the J end by 8 bases, with 15 bases between. This CDR3 has 13 residues. Per germline, CDR1 SGHTA and CDR2 FQGNSA. The CDR3 bases are TGTGCCAGCAGCCCCAAGGATGGAGGGGGCTACACCTTC. Residues: CASSPKDGGGYTF.

This clone was recorded once. This chain uses TRBV9 with TRBJ2-5; a possible D gene is TRBD1 (5 bases). This CDR3 contains 15 residues. Germline loops: CDR1 SGDLS, CDR2 YYNGEE. V lost 0 bases, J lost 2 bases, and 11 bases lay in between. In DNA, the CDR3 is TGTGCCAGCAGCGTAGTCCCCAGGGTGCAAGAGACCCAGTACTTC. Translated, it gives CASSVVPRVQETQYF. Full variable domain (rest looked up from reference TRBV9 and TRBJ2-5): DSGVTQTPKHLITATGQRVTLRCSPRSGDLSVYWYQQSLDQGLQFLIQYYNGEERAKGNILERFSAQQFPDLHSELNLSSLELGDSALYFCASSVVPRVQETQYFGPGTRLLVL.

The CDR3 sequence is CASSQDSKGWETQYF. The CDR3 DNA follows: TGCGCCAGCAGCCAAGATAGTAAGGGGTGGGAGACCCAGTACTTC. The chain joins TRBV4-3 to TRBJ2-5; D perhaps matches TRBD1 (5 bases). The ends were cut back, 0 bases at V and 5 bases at J, with 13 bases in the middle. The germline V gene has CDR1 LGHNA and CDR2 YSLEER. CDR3 length: 15 amino acids.

The V gene is TRBV6-1, the J gene TRBJ2-7; maybe TRBD1 (6 bases). The germline gives CDR1 MNHNS, CDR2 SASEGT. Trimming removed 4 bases from V and 7 bases from J, with 17 bases in between. This CDR3 spans 14 amino acids. CDR3 nucleotide sequence: TGTGCCAGCAGTGCCCAGGGGCATGGGGAAGAGCAGTACTTC. Its translation: CASSAQGHGEEQYF.

The chain links TRBV30 to TRBJ2-3, with D perhaps matching TRBD2 (5 bases). Germline V gene lookup returns CDR1 GTSNPN and CDR2 SVGIG (reference sequence). This CDR3 contains 16 residues. Trimming took off 0 bases at V and 8 bases at J, with 21 bases between the two ends. The CDR3 nucleotides are TGTGCCTGGAGTGTTTCGGGGTCCGTGACCTTTCGTACGCAGTATTTT. Translation gives CAWSVSGSVTFRTQYF.

The chain couples TRBV15 to TRBJ2-3; no firm D call. The CDR3 is 14 amino acids. Trimming left V 0 bases short and J 0 bases short, with 4 bases between. Germline lookup yields CDR1 LNHNV and CDR2 YYDKDF (reference sequence). The CDR3 DNA reads TGTGCCACCAGCAGAGACACTAGCACAGATACGCAGTATTTT. It encodes CATSRDTSTDTQYF.

The genes are TRBV4-1 and TRBJ1-3; D possibly corresponds to TRBD1 (6 bases). The germline CDR1 and CDR2 sequences are MGHRA and YSYEKL. CDR3 size: 17 residues. The ends were cut back, 0 bases at V and 3 bases at J, with 15 bases in the middle. The DNA for the CDR3 is TGCGCCAGCAGCCAAGATTTTAAGAAAGGGGGTGGAAACACCATATATTTT. It encodes CASSQDFKKGGGNTIYF.

The rearrangement joins TRBV19 to TRBJ2-2; 7 nucleotides match TRBD2. Germline loops: CDR1 LNHDA, CDR2 SQIVND (reference sequence). After removal of 5 bases from V and 6 bases from J, the junction contained 9 bases not matched to a gene. The CDR3 is 15 residues long. CDR3 region: CASSRSLANSGELFF. CDR3 DNA sequence: TGTGCCAGTAGTCGATCACTAGCGAATTCCGGGGAGCTGTTTTTT.

The chain uses TRBV6-6 and TRBJ1-4; 8 bases map to TRBD1. The germline V gene has CDR1 MNHNY and CDR2 SVGAGI (reference sequence). The ends lost 2 bases at V and 7 bases at J; junction bases unmatched: 6. The CDR3 is 15 amino acids. CDR3 in DNA: TGTGCCAGCAGTTACGGACCGGGACAGGTTGAAAAACTGTTTTTT. Its protein is CASSYGPGQVEKLFF.

The genes are TRBV13 and TRBJ2-2; 7 bases line up with TRBD1. The CDR3 extends over 17 amino acids. V trimming: 4 bases; J trimming: 0 bases; junction bases outside the gene matches: 8. Germline V lookup: CDR1 PRHDT, CDR2 FYEKMQ (reference sequence). The CDR3 bases are TGTGCCAGCAGCTCGGACTTGGACAGGTCGAACACCGGGGAGCTGTTTTTT. This sequence encodes CASSSDLDRSNTGELFF.

V usage is TRBV18 and J usage is TRBJ1-6, with 7 bases aligning to TRBD1. The CDR3 totals 15 residues. Germline CDR1 and CDR2: KGHSH and LQKENI. V trimming: 3 bases; J trimming: 5 bases; junction bases outside the gene matches: 4. CDR3 DNA sequence: TGTGCCAGCTCACCCGCCGGGACAGATAATTCACCCCTCCACTTT. Its translation: CASSPAGTDNSPLHF. Together with reference TRBV18 and TRBJ1-6, the CDR3 gives the full variable domain: NAGVMQNPRHLVRRRGQEARLRCSPMKGHSHVYWYRQLPEEGLKFMVYLQKENIIDESGMPKERFSAEFPKEGPSILRIQQVVRGDSAAYFCASSPAGTDNSPLHFGNGTRLTVT.

The gene calls are TRBV19 and TRBJ1-2, with 9 bases matching TRBD1. From germline, CDR1 is LNHDA and CDR2 SQIVND (reference sequence). There are 14 residues in the CDR3. V gave up 4 bases and J gave up 4 bases; unmatched junction bases: 4. The CDR3 DNA reads TGTGCCAGTAGTACCCAACAGGGGGCCTATGGCTACACCTTC. Residues: CASSTQQGAYGYTF.

This chain uses TRBV13 with TRBJ1-5; 7 bases are a match to TRBD1. V trimming: 4 bases; J trimming: 7 bases; junction bases outside the gene matches: 4. Germline CDR1 and CDR2: PRHDT and FYEKMQ (reference sequence). This CDR3 comprises 13 residues. For the CDR3, the DNA is TGTGCCAGCAGCTCGGACAGGAGACAGCCCCAGCATTTT. This gives the protein CASSSDRRQPQHF.

This clone was recorded once. The chain couples TRBV29-1 to TRBJ2-7, with D hard to call. There are 11 residues in the CDR3. V lost 3 bases, J lost 5 bases, and 8 bases lay in between. In germline, CDR1 is SQVTM, CDR2 ANQGSEA. The CDR3, as DNA: TGCAGCGTTGATTTTGAGAACGAGCAGTACTTC. It translates to CSVDFENEQYF.

The V call is TRBV18, the J call TRBJ2-3, with 12 bases matching TRBD2. The CDR3 loop spans 16 amino acids. Germline CDR1 KGHSH, CDR2 LQKENI. The V segment lost 3 bases and the J segment 0 bases; nucleotides outside the gene matches: 1. The CDR3 region has the DNA TGTGCCAGCTCACCCGGACTAGCGGGAAGCACAGATACGCAGTATTTT. Translating gives CASSPGLAGSTDTQYF.

The count of this clone is one. The chain uses TRBV5-6 and TRBJ1-1, with unresolved D. Germline V gene sequence: CDR1 SGHDT, CDR2 YYEEEE. V was trimmed by 5 bases and J by 0 bases, leaving 11 bases between them. This CDR3 has 14 residues. This CDR3 reads CASRDGNMNTEAFF. As DNA, the CDR3 is TGTGCCAGCAGAGATGGCAACATGAACACTGAAGCTTTCTTT.

V usage is TRBV7-6 and J usage is TRBJ2-3; 8 nucleotides match TRBD2. The CDR3 spans 12 residues. Germline lookup yields CDR1 SGHVS and CDR2 FNYEAQ. Unmatched junction bases numbered 3, after V lost 5 bases and J lost 8 bases. CDR3 DNA: TGTGCCAGCAGCCCCGGGGGGGGTACGCAGTATTTT. Amino acids: CASSPGGGTQYF.